This is a list of T cell receptor beta chains from one sample in a study of T cells in localized non-small cell lung cancer. Some clones are missing from TCRdb's copy, which holds only in-frame ones; the method was immunoSEQ multiplex PCR. The data hold about 1,500 clones, with 28% observed a single time. Sequencing used normal lung tissue next to the tumor, obtained before any cancer treatment. The origin of the receptors is a man aged 35 to 70 with stage III squamous cell lung carcinoma. The CDR3 runs from the conserved cysteine through the conserved F or W. Each record gives: CDR3 DNA, CDR3 protein, D gene, J gene, V gene, clone size. D genes are given only for firm matches. Expanded clones get a size class; other rows say once, few or many, or leave the size out.

CDR3 DNA: TGTGCCAGCAGCCAAGGGACTAGCTCCTACAATGAGCAGTTCTTC; CDR3 protein: CASSQGTSSYNEQFF; D gene: TRBD2; J gene: TRBJ2-1; V gene: TRBV14; clone size: -
CDR3 DNA: TGTGCCAGCTCACCAGAGGGACAGGGAAGAGATACGCAGTATTTT; CDR3 protein: CASSPEGQGRDTQYF; D gene: TRBD1; J gene: TRBJ2-3; V gene: TRBV18; clone size: -
CDR3 DNA: TGTGCCAGCAGCGTAGATCATCGGGGCGACGGGGAGCTGTTTTTT; CDR3 protein: CASSVDHRGDGELFF; D gene: -; J gene: TRBJ2-2; V gene: TRBV9; clone size: -
CDR3 DNA: TGTGCCAGCAGCTTAGGTGTTAGCGGGGGGGAAGAGACCCAGTACTTC; CDR3 protein: CASSLGVSGGEETQYF; D gene: TRBD2; J gene: TRBJ2-5; V gene: TRBV11-3; clone size: medium-sized
CDR3 DNA: TGCAGCGTAACTAAGCGGGGCCGTTTCGAGCAGTACTTC; CDR3 protein: CSVTKRGRFEQYF; D gene: TRBD2; J gene: TRBJ2-7; V gene: TRBV29-1; clone size: -
CDR3 DNA: TGTGCCAGCAGTGCGACAGGGTTCGAGCAGTACTTC; CDR3 protein: CASSATGFEQYF; D gene: TRBD1; J gene: TRBJ2-7; V gene: TRBV25-1; clone size: few
CDR3 DNA: TGTGCCAGCAGTGTTGAGATGACCTATGGCTACACCTTC; CDR3 protein: CASSVEMTYGYTF; D gene: -; J gene: TRBJ1-2; V gene: TRBV6-8; clone size: few
CDR3 DNA: TGTGCCAGCAGTGACGAGAGGCAGACGGGTGGCTACACCTTC; CDR3 protein: CASSDERQTGGYTF; D gene: -; J gene: TRBJ1-2; V gene: TRBV6-8; clone size: few
CDR3 DNA: TGTGCCAGCAGTTACTCCCCCGGAAATGAGCAGTTCTTC; CDR3 protein: CASSYSPGNEQFF; D gene: -; J gene: TRBJ2-1; V gene: TRBV6-8; clone size: few
CDR3 DNA: TGTGCCAGCAGCATGGGACACCCTAGCACAGATACGCAGTATTTT; CDR3 protein: CASSMGHPSTDTQYF; D gene: -; J gene: TRBJ2-3; V gene: TRBV9; clone size: few
CDR3 DNA: TGTGCCAGCAGCCCCTGGACAGCTAGCTCCTACGAGCAGTACTTC; CDR3 protein: CASSPWTASSYEQYF; D gene: -; J gene: TRBJ2-7; V gene: TRBV14; clone size: -
CDR3 DNA: TGTGCCAGCAGTGAAGCGGTACAGGGGGCCGCAACTAATGAAAAACTGTTTTTT; CDR3 protein: CASSEAVQGAATNEKLFF; D gene: TRBD1; J gene: TRBJ1-4; V gene: TRBV9; clone size: medium-sized
CDR3 DNA: TGTGCCACCAGCAGAGATCGAGGGGGCACAGATACGCAGTATTTT; CDR3 protein: CATSRDRGGTDTQYF; D gene: -; J gene: TRBJ2-3; V gene: TRBV15; clone size: -
CDR3 DNA: TGTGCCAGCAGTAAGGACGGACAGAACACCGGGGAGCTGTTTTTT; CDR3 protein: CASSKDGQNTGELFF; D gene: -; J gene: TRBJ2-2; V gene: TRBV9; clone size: -
CDR3 DNA: TGCGCCAGCAGCCAAGAGTTCAGGACTGGCACCTACGAGCAGTACTTC; CDR3 protein: CASSQEFRTGTYEQYF; D gene: -; J gene: TRBJ2-7; V gene: TRBV4-1; clone size: large
CDR3 DNA: TGTGCCAGTAGTGGGCGGTGGGAATTCAGTCAGCCCCAGCATTTT; CDR3 protein: CASSGRWEFSQPQHF; D gene: -; J gene: TRBJ1-5; V gene: TRBV19; clone size: -
CDR3 DNA: TGTGCCAGCAGCCAAGGCTTGATGAATTCACCCCTCCACTTT; CDR3 protein: CASSQGLMNSPLHF; D gene: -; J gene: TRBJ1-6; V gene: TRBV14; clone size: -
CDR3 DNA: TGTGCCAGTAGTGCCGGGACAAGGGGGACAACAACTAATGAAAAACTGTTTTTT; CDR3 protein: CASSAGTRGTTTNEKLFF; D gene: -; J gene: TRBJ1-4; V gene: TRBV19; clone size: -
CDR3 DNA: TGTGCCAGCAGCCCGCGGACTAGCGGGGGGGGCTATGTGACCCAGTACTTC; CDR3 protein: CASSPRTSGGGYVTQYF; D gene: TRBD2; J gene: TRBJ2-5; V gene: TRBV11-3; clone size: -
CDR3 DNA: TGTGCCAGTAGTATAGCGGGGGCGCGTAATGAAAAACTATTTTTT; CDR3 protein: CASSIAGARNEKLFF; D gene: -; J gene: TRBJ1-4; V gene: TRBV19; clone size: -
CDR3 DNA: TGTGCCAGCAGCAAAACAGAGAACACTGAAGCTTTCTTT; CDR3 protein: CASSKTENTEAFF; D gene: -; J gene: TRBJ1-1; V gene: TRBV7-2; clone size: medium-sized
CDR3 DNA: TGTGCCATCAGAAGACAGATGAACACTGAAGCTTTCTTT; CDR3 protein: CAIRRQMNTEAFF; D gene: -; J gene: TRBJ1-1; V gene: TRBV6-8; clone size: medium-sized
CDR3 DNA: TGTGCCAGCAGCCCTATGGGTGCTGCTCGAATTGGAAACACCATATATTTT; CDR3 protein: CASSPMGAARIGNTIYF; D gene: -; J gene: TRBJ1-3; V gene: TRBV11-3; clone size: few
CDR3 DNA: TGCAGCGTTGAAGATCGGGCAGCGGGGGGCTCCTACGAGCAGTACTTC; CDR3 protein: CSVEDRAAGGSYEQYF; D gene: TRBD2; J gene: TRBJ2-7; V gene: TRBV29-1; clone size: once
CDR3 DNA: TGTGCCAGTAGCCAATATCGGGAGTTCACTGAAGCTTTCTTT; CDR3 protein: CASSQYREFTEAFF; D gene: -; J gene: TRBJ1-1; V gene: TRBV19; clone size: -
CDR3 DNA: TGTGCCAGCTCACCACTGGGGGTCGGGACCGGGGAGCTGTTTTTT; CDR3 protein: CASSPLGVGTGELFF; D gene: -; J gene: TRBJ2-2; V gene: TRBV18; clone size: few
CDR3 DNA: TGTGCCAGCAGCGTACAGGGGGCTTCTAATGAAAAACTGTTTTTT; CDR3 protein: CASSVQGASNEKLFF; D gene: TRBD1; J gene: TRBJ1-4; V gene: TRBV9; clone size: -
CDR3 DNA: TGTGCCAGCAGCCCTCCTGGACAAGGACGGGAGCAGTACTTC; CDR3 protein: CASSPPGQGREQYF; D gene: -; J gene: TRBJ2-7; V gene: TRBV11-3; clone size: medium-sized
CDR3 DNA: TGTGCCAGCTCACCACCTTTACGGGACACTGAAGCTTTCTTT; CDR3 protein: CASSPPLRDTEAFF; D gene: -; J gene: TRBJ1-1; V gene: TRBV18; clone size: -
CDR3 DNA: TGTGCCAGCAGGACACTAGGCGGGGGGGCTATAGTCACAGATACGCAGTATTTT; CDR3 protein: CASRTLGGGAIVTDTQYF; D gene: TRBD2; J gene: TRBJ2-3; V gene: TRBV6-8; clone size: few
CDR3 DNA: TGTGCCAGCAGCTTCGGGACAGGGGACACTGAAGCTTTCTTT; CDR3 protein: CASSFGTGDTEAFF; D gene: TRBD1; J gene: TRBJ1-1; V gene: TRBV11-3; clone size: medium-sized
CDR3 DNA: TGTGCCAGCATCACAGGCGGGGACTCCGCCGCCAATGAGCAGTTCTTC; CDR3 protein: CASITGGDSAANEQFF; D gene: -; J gene: TRBJ2-1; V gene: TRBV9; clone size: few
CDR3 DNA: TGTGCCAGCAGTGTTTTTAGCGGGGGGGCCAATGAGCAGTTCTTC; CDR3 protein: CASSVFSGGANEQFF; D gene: TRBD2; J gene: TRBJ2-1; V gene: TRBV6-8; clone size: -
CDR3 DNA: TGTGCCAGCAGCGAGGGGACGCGAGGAGATACGCAGTATTTT; CDR3 protein: CASSEGTRGDTQYF; D gene: -; J gene: TRBJ2-3; V gene: TRBV14; clone size: -
CDR3 DNA: TGTGCCAGCAATGGGATTAAACAGGTATCCGCTGAAGCTTTCTTT; CDR3 protein: CASNGIKQVSAEAFF; D gene: -; J gene: TRBJ1-1; V gene: TRBV9; clone size: -
CDR3 DNA: TGCAGCGTTGAAGGTCAGGGGAACACTGAAGCTTTCTTT; CDR3 protein: CSVEGQGNTEAFF; D gene: -; J gene: TRBJ1-1; V gene: TRBV29-1; clone size: few
CDR3 DNA: TGCGCCAGCAGTCAAGCTGACAGCGATAATTCACCCCTCCACTTT; CDR3 protein: CASSQADSDNSPLHF; D gene: -; J gene: TRBJ1-6; V gene: TRBV23-1; clone size: -
CDR3 DNA: TGTGCCAGCAGCGTTTCTGCAACAGATACGCAGTATTTT; CDR3 protein: CASSVSATDTQYF; D gene: -; J gene: TRBJ2-3; V gene: TRBV9; clone size: few
CDR3 DNA: TGCGCCAGCAGCCAAGATAGTGGGGACAGGGCCTACGAGCAGTACTTC; CDR3 protein: CASSQDSGDRAYEQYF; D gene: TRBD1; J gene: TRBJ2-7; V gene: TRBV23-1; clone size: -
CDR3 DNA: TGTGCCAGCAGTTACTCGAAGTCTGGTGCTGGGAGTACGCAGTATTTT; CDR3 protein: CASSYSKSGAGSTQYF; D gene: -; J gene: TRBJ2-3; V gene: TRBV6-8; clone size: few
CDR3 DNA: TGTGCCAGCAGCAAACCGGGGGGCTCCTACGAGCAGTACTTC; CDR3 protein: CASSKPGGSYEQYF; D gene: TRBD2; J gene: TRBJ2-7; V gene: TRBV9; clone size: few
CDR3 DNA: TGTGCCAGCTCACCGTTACCGGGGGGATATAGCAATCAGCCCCAGCATTTT; CDR3 protein: CASSPLPGGYSNQPQHF; D gene: -; J gene: TRBJ1-5; V gene: TRBV18; clone size: -